Sequencing of this TCR beta chain was carried out in a study of shared clonotypes between healthy human individuals (dated by TCRdb to about 2020). Broadly, across the study: Three men and two women, aged 18 to 49 years, made up the cohort. To estimate repertoire size and how much clonotypes are shared between individuals, the study performed deep sequencing of blood TCR repertoires from about 5 healthy adults. Libraries were prepared and TCR repertoires were sequenced by different laboratories using diverse techniques, in order to increase sequencing depth and limit assay-specific biases. Leukapheresis yielded between about 0.8 and 9.5 billion PBMCs per donor.

Using the deep immunoSEQ assay, multiplex PCR amplified TCR CDR3 regions from genomic DNA. Extracted genomic DNA from each cell subset was spread evenly across all wells of several immunoSEQ 96-well plates, with each plate serving as a replicate. For unsorted PBMC, around 0.3 ug genomic DNA, equal to 30,000 or so T cell genomes, was loaded into each replicate PCR. Genomic DNA from unsorted PBMC was sequenced over ten immunoSEQ deep assay plates. Purified libraries were quantified with a Qubit 3.0 fluorometer, sized on a Bioanalyzer 2100, and re-quantified with the KAPA Library Quantification kit. A separate single-read 150-cycle Illumina NextSeq 550 flow cell was used to sequence each immunoSEQ 96-well plate. The study's own analysis went as follows. Because the immunoSEQ output held only junctional sequences and lacked quality scores, the filtering could not match the filtering applied to full-length reads. To assign V/J genes and CDR3, sequences were annotated using PyIR, a Python wrapper for IgBLAST v1.9, with IMGT germline references. Reads were removed for weak V/J assignments (E-value above 1e-6), missing CDR3, stop codons, out-of-frame junctions, or ambiguous translated residues. V3J clonotypes were defined as sequences sharing an identical inferred V gene, J gene, and CDR3 amino acid sequence. Percentage overlap between repertoires was computed as shared unique clonotypes divided by the size of the smaller repertoire. Three approaches were used to assess repertoire richness: RTK rarefaction, the Chao1 estimator, and Recon v2.1 estimates of unobserved clonotypes. TCRdb took over this immuneACCESS table, retaining in-frame rearrangements with V and J assigned. Such tables are incomplete; in checked studies, under half of the missing clones stem from an unresolved V gene, and the remainder is unexplained. The DNA gave D and trimming, while V, J and clone size come from that table. The sample table shows more than 450,000 clones, and approximately 85% are seen once. About an eighth of the sample comes from the top ten.

What the study reported, not specific to this receptor: Because the study included only a small number of donors, the genetic and exposure-history diversity represented was limited. Pairwise subsampling indicated that sequencing depth was expected to affect the degree of clonotype sharing among donors. Sampling was limited to blood, and TCR repertoires in tissue likely differ from TCR repertoires in blood.

The CDR3 covers 14 residues, taking in both the cysteine and the phenylalanine. The retained sequence is limited to the CDR3, 42 bases, with the frame set at the first base. The germline V gene provides CDR1 SNHLY and CDR2 FYNNEI. V has 6 bases trimmed and J has 3 bases trimmed; junction bases matching no gene number 3. Healthy HIV-negative adults with no recently reported acute infections or vaccinations were included as donors. All donors were Caucasian adults living in Nashville, Tennessee, USA. For unsorted samples, some 100 million PBMCs were counted and genomic DNA was extracted with the QIAamp DNA Blood Mini kit. After blood collection by leukapheresis, PBMCs were isolated using Ficoll-Histopaque density gradient centrifugation and then cryopreserved in the vapor phase of liquid nitrogen. This clone has more than one count but fewer than ten. Its cognate antigen has yet to be identified. No much larger clone is present one base from it, and per-base qualities are unavailable.

Sequencing was carried out using PBMCs. The sequence links TRBV2 to TRBJ1-3, and TRBD1 matches 9 of the central bases. The sequence was obtained from a woman between 40 and 55 years old in good health. Some clones in this sample may be carry-over from other donors' samples. The CDR3 reads CASRRQGGGNTIYF. The nucleotide sequence reads as follows: TGTGCCAGCAGGAGACAGGGGGGTGGAAACACCATATATTTT.